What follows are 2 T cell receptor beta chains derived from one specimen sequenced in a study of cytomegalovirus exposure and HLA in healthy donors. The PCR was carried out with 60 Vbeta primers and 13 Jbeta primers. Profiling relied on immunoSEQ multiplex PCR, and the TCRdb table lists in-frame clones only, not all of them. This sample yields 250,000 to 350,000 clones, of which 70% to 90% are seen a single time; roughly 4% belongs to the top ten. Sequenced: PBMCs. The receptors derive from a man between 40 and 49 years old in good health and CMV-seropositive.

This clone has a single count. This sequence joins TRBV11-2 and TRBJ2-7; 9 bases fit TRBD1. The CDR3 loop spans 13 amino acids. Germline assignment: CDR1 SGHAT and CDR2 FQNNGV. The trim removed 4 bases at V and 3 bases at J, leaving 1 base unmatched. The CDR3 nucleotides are TGTGCCAGCAGCTGGGGACAGGGCTACGAGCAGTACTTC. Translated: CASSWGQGYEQYF.

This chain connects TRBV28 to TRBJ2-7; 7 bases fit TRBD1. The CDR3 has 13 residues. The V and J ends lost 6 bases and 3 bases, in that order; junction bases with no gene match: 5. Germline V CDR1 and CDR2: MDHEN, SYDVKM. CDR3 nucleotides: TGTGCCAGCAGAACGGGACAGCACTACGAGCAGTACTTC. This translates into CASRTGQHYEQYF.